This is a list of T cell receptor beta chains from one sample in a study of T cell repertoires in cytomegalovirus infection. TCRdb analysed the reads with MiXCR anew, one entry per CDR3 protein. Altogether 830,000 or so distinct CDR3 sequences are present, 30% to 35% being singletons, with the ten largest covering around 12%. No antigen has been identified for these receptors. Sequenced here: cultured CD8+ T cells from PBMCs, sampled from culture after CMV antigen stimulation. Source of these receptors: a human donor in good health (CMV status not recorded). Some clones in this sample may be carry-over from other donors' samples. Each CDR3 is given with its conserved first and last residue. D genes are given only for firm matches. A clone size is listed for some rows: how often the clone was seen (once, few, many), or a class if it is expanded.

size	V	J	D	CDR3	DNA
-	TRBV9	TRBJ2-1	-	CASSVANNEQFF	TGTGCCAGCAGCGTAGCTAACAATGAGCAGTTCTTC
few	TRBV4-1	TRBJ2-1	TRBD2	CASSQEESGGVYEQFF	TGCGCCAGCAGCCAAGAAGAGAGTGGGGGGGTATATGAGCAGTTCTTC
-	TRBV19	TRBJ1-1	-	CAAVEGWGNEAFF	TGTGCCGCAGTAGAGGGTTGGGGAAATGAAGCTTTCTTT
few	TRBV12-3/TRBV12-4	TRBJ2-3	-	CASTELGGPDTQYF	TGTGCCAGCACCGAGCTTGGGGGTCCCGATACGCAGTATTTT
many	TRBV7-8	TRBJ2-4	-	CASSLARGNSGSKNIQYF	TGTGCCAGCAGCTTAGCCCGGGGAAATTCAGGATCCAAAAACATTCAGTACTTC
few	TRBV29-1	TRBJ2-7	TRBD1	CSVEAHAGTANTYEQYF	TGCAGCGTTGAAGCCCACGCCGGGACAGCCAACACCTACGAGCAGTACTTC
-	TRBV7-9	TRBJ2-5	-	CASSLAGHIQETQYF	TGTGCCAGCAGCTTAGCAGGACACATCCAAGAGACCCAGTACTTC
-	TRBV10-3	TRBJ2-3	TRBD2	CAISRLAADTQYF	TGTGCCATCAGCCGACTAGCGGCAGATACGCAGTATTTT
-	TRBV19	TRBJ1-3	-	CASSPYSSGNTIYF	TGTGCCAGTAGCCCCTACAGCTCTGGAAACACCATATATTTT
-	TRBV4-1	TRBJ2-1	-	CASSQERGTYNEQFF	TGCGCCAGCAGCCAAGAGCGGGGTACATACAATGAGCAGTTCTTC
few	TRBV9	TRBJ2-1	-	CASSETGTGYNEQFF	TGTGCCAGCAGCGAGACAGGTACAGGATACAATGAGCAGTTCTTC
-	TRBV27	TRBJ1-2	TRBD1	CASSLSPGGDGYTF	TGTGCCAGCAGTTTATCCCCAGGGGGCGATGGCTACACCTTC
many	TRBV7-2	TRBJ2-7	TRBD2	CASSSPGLGIYEQYF	TGTGCCAGCAGCTCCCCGGGACTAGGTATCTACGAGCAGTACTTC
-	TRBV7-2	TRBJ2-6	TRBD2	CASGRVAGSSGANVLTF	TGTGCCAGCGGGAGGGTAGCGGGGAGCTCTGGGGCCAACGTCCTGACTTTC
-	TRBV10-3	TRBJ2-2	TRBD2	CAISDGLAGSNTGELFF	TGTGCCATCAGTGATGGACTAGCGGGGTCGAACACCGGGGAGCTGTTTTTT
few	TRBV24-1	TRBJ2-3	TRBD2	CATSEGLAGVTDTQYF	TGTGCCACCAGTGAAGGTTTAGCGGGGGTAACAGATACGCAGTATTTT
few	TRBV10-3	TRBJ1-3	TRBD1	CAIRTGTGVSGNTIYF	TGTGCCATCAGAACCGGGACAGGAGTCTCTGGAAACACCATATATTTT
many	TRBV19	TRBJ1-1	-	CASSIARGMNTEAFF	TGTGCCAGTAGTATAGCACGGGGGATGAACACTGAAGCTTTCTTT
-	TRBV4-1	TRBJ2-1	-	CASSQLGWALGDEQFF	TGCGCCAGCAGCCAATTGGGTTGGGCCCTAGGGGATGAGCAGTTCTTC
once	TRBV12-3/TRBV12-4	TRBJ1-6	-	CTSSSTGSPLHF	TGTACCAGCAGTTCCACGGGCTCACCCCTCCACTTT
-	TRBV19	TRBJ2-1	TRBD2	CASSLQLAGIWEEQFF	TGTGCCAGTAGCCTTCAACTAGCGGGGATTTGGGAAGAGCAGTTCTTC
few	TRBV7-8	TRBJ1-1	-	CASSSRRGLEAFF	TGTGCCAGCAGCTCGAGACGGGGCCTGGAAGCTTTCTTT
-	TRBV4-1	TRBJ2-1	TRBD2	CASSQPSGGAPYNEQFF	TGCGCCAGCAGCCAACCTAGCGGGGGGGCACCCTACAATGAGCAGTTCTTC
-	TRBV5-4	TRBJ2-5	TRBD2	CVSWDPSGGGSESQYF	TGTGTCTCTTGGGATCCTAGCGGGGGGGGGTCAGAGTCCCAGTACTTC
-	TRBV15	TRBJ1-4	-	CATSRDLRDIDWNEKLFF	TGTGCCACCAGCAGAGATCTCAGGGATATCGACTGGAATGAAAAACTGTTTTTT
few	TRBV27	TRBJ2-7	-	CASSLGPGAIVYEQYF	TGTGCCAGCAGTTTAGGACCGGGGGCAATAGTCTACGAGCAGTACTTC
-	TRBV9	TRBJ2-7	-	CASSAYTGPSSYEQYF	TGTGCCAGCAGCGCCTATACCGGTCCCAGCTCCTACGAGCAATACTTC
many	TRBV7-6	TRBJ1-5	-	CASSLAVGGGNQPQHF	TGTGCCAGCAGCTTAGCCGTTGGTGGAGGAAATCAGCCCCAGCATTTT